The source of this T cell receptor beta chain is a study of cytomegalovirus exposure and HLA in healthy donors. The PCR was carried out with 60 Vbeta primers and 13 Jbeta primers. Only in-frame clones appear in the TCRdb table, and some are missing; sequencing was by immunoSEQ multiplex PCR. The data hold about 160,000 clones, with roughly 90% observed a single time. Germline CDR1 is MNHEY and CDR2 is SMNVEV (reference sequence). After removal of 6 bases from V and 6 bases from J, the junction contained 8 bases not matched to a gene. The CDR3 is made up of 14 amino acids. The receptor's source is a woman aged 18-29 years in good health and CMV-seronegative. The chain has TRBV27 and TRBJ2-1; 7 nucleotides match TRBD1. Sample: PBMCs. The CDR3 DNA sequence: TGTGCCAGCAGCCCTATGAGGACAGGCAATGAGCAGTTCTTC. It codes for CASSPMRTGNEQFF.